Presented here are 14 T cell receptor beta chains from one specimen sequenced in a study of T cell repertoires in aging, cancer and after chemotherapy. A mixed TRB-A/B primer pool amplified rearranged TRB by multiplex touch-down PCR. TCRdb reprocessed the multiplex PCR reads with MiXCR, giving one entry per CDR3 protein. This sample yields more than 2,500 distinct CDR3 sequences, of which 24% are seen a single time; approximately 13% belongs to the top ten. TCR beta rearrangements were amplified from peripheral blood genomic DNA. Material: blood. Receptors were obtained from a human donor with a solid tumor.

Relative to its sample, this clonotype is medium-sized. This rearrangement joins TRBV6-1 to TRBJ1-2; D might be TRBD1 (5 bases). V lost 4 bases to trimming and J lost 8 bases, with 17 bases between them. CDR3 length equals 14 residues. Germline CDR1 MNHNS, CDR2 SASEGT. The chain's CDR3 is CASSAGFGGEGYTF. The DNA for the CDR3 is TGTGCCAGCAGTGCCGGGTTCGGGGGTGAGGGCTACACCTTC.

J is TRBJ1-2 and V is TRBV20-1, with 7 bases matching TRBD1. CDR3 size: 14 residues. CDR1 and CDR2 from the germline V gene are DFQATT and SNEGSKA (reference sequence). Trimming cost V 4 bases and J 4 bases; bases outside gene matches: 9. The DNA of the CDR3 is TGCAGTGCTACCCCCCCGACAGGGCTCTATGGCTACACCTTC. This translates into CSATPPTGLYGYTF.

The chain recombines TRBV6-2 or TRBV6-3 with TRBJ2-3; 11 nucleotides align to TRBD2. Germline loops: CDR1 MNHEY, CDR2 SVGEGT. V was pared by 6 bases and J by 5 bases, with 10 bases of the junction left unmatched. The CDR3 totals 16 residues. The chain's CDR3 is CASSLNSGGERDTQYF. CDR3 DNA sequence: TGTGCCAGCAGCCTAAATAGCGGGGGGGAGAGAGATACGCAGTATTTT.

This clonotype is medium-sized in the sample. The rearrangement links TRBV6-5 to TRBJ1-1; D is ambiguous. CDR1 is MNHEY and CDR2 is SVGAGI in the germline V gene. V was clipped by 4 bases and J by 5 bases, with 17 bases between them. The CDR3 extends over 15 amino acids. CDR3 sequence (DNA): TGTGCCAGCAGTTCACCGGGATTTGGGATTACTGAAGCTTTCTTT. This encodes CASSSPGFGITEAFF.

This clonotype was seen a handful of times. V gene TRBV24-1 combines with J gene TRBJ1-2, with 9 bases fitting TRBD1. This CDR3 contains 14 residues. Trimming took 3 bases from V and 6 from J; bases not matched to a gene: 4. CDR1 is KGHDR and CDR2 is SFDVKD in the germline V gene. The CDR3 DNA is TGTGCCACCAGTGATACCGACAGGGGGAATGGCTACACCTTC. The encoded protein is CATSDTDRGNGYTF.

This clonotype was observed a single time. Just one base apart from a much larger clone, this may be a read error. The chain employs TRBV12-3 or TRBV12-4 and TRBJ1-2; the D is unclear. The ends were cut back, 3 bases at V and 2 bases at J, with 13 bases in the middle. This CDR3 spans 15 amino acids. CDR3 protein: CASSFVIARNYGYTF. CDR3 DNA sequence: TGTGCCAGCAGTTTTGTTATCGCGAGAAACTATGGCTACACCTTC.

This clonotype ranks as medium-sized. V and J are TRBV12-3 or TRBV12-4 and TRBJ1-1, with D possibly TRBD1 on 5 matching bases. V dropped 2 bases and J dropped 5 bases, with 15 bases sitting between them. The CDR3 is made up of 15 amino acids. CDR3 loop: CASSLLNSGVTEAFF. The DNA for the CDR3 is TGTGCCAGCAGTTTATTAAATTCGGGGGTAACTGAAGCTTTCTTT.

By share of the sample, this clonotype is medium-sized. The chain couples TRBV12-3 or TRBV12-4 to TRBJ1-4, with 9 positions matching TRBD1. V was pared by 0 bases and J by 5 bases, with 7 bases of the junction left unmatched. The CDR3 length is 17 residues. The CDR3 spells CASSLASPGQGNEKLFF. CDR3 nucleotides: TGTGCCAGCAGTTTAGCTTCACCGGGACAGGGAAATGAAAAACTGTTTTTT.

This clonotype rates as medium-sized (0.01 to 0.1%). The CDR3 nucleotides read TGTGCCAGCAGACCAGGACTAGAAGTCGGTGAGCAGTTCTTC. It codes for CASRPGLEVGEQFF. The V call is TRBV12-3 or TRBV12-4, the J call TRBJ2-1; the match to TRBD2 covers 7 bases. The CDR3 runs to 14 residues. V shed 6 bases and J 9 bases; nucleotides not matched to a gene: 11.

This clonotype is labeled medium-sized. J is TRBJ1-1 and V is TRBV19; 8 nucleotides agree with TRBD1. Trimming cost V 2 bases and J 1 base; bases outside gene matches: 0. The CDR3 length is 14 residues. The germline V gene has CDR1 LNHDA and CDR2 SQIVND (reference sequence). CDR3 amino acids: CASSIQGANTEAFF. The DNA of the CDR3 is TGTGCCAGTAGTATACAGGGGGCGAACACTGAAGCTTTCTTT.

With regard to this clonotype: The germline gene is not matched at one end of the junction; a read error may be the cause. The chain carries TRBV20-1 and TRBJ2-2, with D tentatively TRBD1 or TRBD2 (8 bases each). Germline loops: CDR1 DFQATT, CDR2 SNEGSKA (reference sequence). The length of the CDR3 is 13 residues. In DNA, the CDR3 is TGCAGTGCTTGGGACAGGCGAAGCGGGGGAGCTGTTTTT. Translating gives CSAWDRRSGGAVF.

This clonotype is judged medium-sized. CDR3 in DNA: TGTGCCAGCAGCTTGGCCCCTCCTCAGCAAGAGACCCAGTACTTC. Translated, it gives CASSLAPPQQETQYF. The chain has TRBV5-4 and TRBJ2-5; the D is unclear. The CDR3 length is 15 residues. Germline V lookup: CDR1 SGHNT, CDR2 YYREEE (reference sequence). Trimming removed 0 bases at V and 2 bases at J, with 11 bases between. Full variable domain (missing parts from reference TRBV5-4 and TRBJ2-5): ETGVTQSPTHLIKTRGQQVTLRCSSQSGHNTVSWYQQALGQGPQFIFQYYREEENGRGNFPPRFSGLQFPNYSSELNVNALELDDSALYLCASSLAPPQQETQYFGPGTRLLVL.

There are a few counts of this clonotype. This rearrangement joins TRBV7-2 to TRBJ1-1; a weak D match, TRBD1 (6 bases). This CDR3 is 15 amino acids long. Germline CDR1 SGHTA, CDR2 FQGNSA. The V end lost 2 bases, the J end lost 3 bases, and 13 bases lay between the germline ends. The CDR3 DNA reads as TGTGCCAGCAGCTTAAATGGACAGCTGTACACTGAAGCTTTCTTT. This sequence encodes CASSLNGQLYTEAFF.

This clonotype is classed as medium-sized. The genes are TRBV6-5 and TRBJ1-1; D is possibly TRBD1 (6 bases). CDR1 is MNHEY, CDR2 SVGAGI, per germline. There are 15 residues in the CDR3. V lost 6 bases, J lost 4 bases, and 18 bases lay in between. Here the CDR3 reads CASSPRGELGTEAFF. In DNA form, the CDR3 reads TGTGCCAGCAGCCCCAGGGGTGAGTTGGGCACTGAAGCTTTCTTT.